A single sample gave rise to the 24 T cell receptor beta chains below, sequenced in a study of vaccination and CD4 T cells after COVID-19 (dated by TCRdb to between 2020 and 2023). Library method: PCR. Sequenced using an Illumina iSeq 100. TCR sequencing of DNA from cultured CD4+ T cells used the Oncomine TCR Beta short-read assay at the Johns Hopkins FTIC core. The public reads were quality trimmed at Q25 with fastp and then assembled into clones with MiXCR by TCRdb, keeping productive beta chains. Every distinct CDR3 protein forms one entry, paired with its most common genes and DNA. Counted in this sample were about 21,000 distinct CDR3 sequences; about 40% of them appeared once. The ten largest clones take up around 27% of the sample. No cognate antigen is known for these TCRs. In light of the paper, this sample's treatment or condition label describes: approximately 9-day PBMC culture with coronavirus spike peptide pools or control peptides (ViraFEST assay).

Material: CD4+ T cells from blood, cultured in vitro, obtained before SARS-CoV-2 vaccination. These receptor sequences come from a human donor who received a COVID-19 vaccine.

The chain employs TRBV6-1 and TRBJ2-5; no clear D gene. The germline V gene encodes CDR1 MNHNS and CDR2 SASEGT. There are 13 residues in the CDR3. V lost 2 bases and J lost 5, with 9 bases in between. In nucleotides, the CDR3 is TGTGCCAGCAGTGAATTGTTGATGGAGACCCAGTACTTC. Amino acid sequence: CASSELLMETQYF.

This chain uses TRBV6-4 with TRBJ1-5; weak D call: TRBD1 (6 bases). Germline V gene data show CDR1 as MRHNA and CDR2 as SNTAGT. With 7 bases removed from V and 6 bases from J, the gap between germline ends came to 28 bases. The CDR3 spans 18 residues. For the CDR3, the DNA is TGTGCCAGCAATCTCGTCCAGGGGAGATGTTCAATGGGTCAGCCCCAGCATTTT. This codes for CASNLVQGRCSMGQPQHF.

The rearrangement joins TRBV20-1 to TRBJ2-3; TRBD2 agrees at 8 bases. The CDR3 contains 15 residues. Germline-derived CDR1 and CDR2 are DFQATT and SNEGSKA (reference sequence). The junction had 11 bases not matched to a gene; V was cut back by 2 bases and J by 7 bases. CDR3 protein: CSARSGGLDDNTQYF. The CDR3 DNA follows: TGCAGTGCTAGATCCGGGGGACTAGACGACAATACGCAGTATTTT.

The rearrangement joins TRBV19 to TRBJ1-2; 10 bases fit TRBD1. V lost 11 bases, J lost 2 bases, and 8 bases stayed unmatched. The CDR3 covers 14 residues. Germline lookup yields CDR1 LNHDA and CDR2 SQIVND (reference sequence). CDR3 bases: TGTGCCGCCGGACAGGGGGATACAAACTATGGCTACACCTTC. It translates to CAAGQGDTNYGYTF. The full variable domain, completed using reference TRBV19 and TRBJ1-2, is DGGITQSPKYLFRKEGQNVTLSCEQNLNHDAMYWYRQDPGQGLRLIYYSQIVNDFQKGDIAEGYSVSREKKESFPLTVTSAQKNPTAFYLCAAGQGDTNYGYTFGSGTRLTVV.

This chain links TRBV7-6 with TRBJ2-1; D perhaps matches TRBD1 (5 bases). Germline CDR1 SGHVS, CDR2 FNYEAQ. The CDR3 length is 11 residues. Trimming took 5 bases from V and 8 from J, leaving 7 bases between them. The chain's CDR3 is CASSMGHEQFF. DNA of the CDR3: TGTGCCAGCAGCATGGGGCATGAGCAGTTCTTC.

This chain joins TRBV20-1 and TRBJ2-3, with D possibly TRBD1 on 7 matching bases. This CDR3 spans 12 amino acids. Germline assignment: CDR1 DFQATT and CDR2 SNEGSKA (reference sequence). Trimming took off 1 base at V and 8 bases at J, with 10 bases between the two ends. Written as DNA, the CDR3 is TGCAGTGCTAGAGGCCAGGGGGGTACGCAGTATTTT. It yields the protein CSARGQGGTQYF.

V usage is TRBV10-3 and J usage is TRBJ1-1; D gene unclear. Looked up from germline, CDR1 is ENHRY and CDR2 is SYGVKD. The CDR3 is 14 residues long. Deletions cut 2 bases from V and 3 bases from J, with 10 bases between. The CDR3 bases are TGTGCCATCAGTGAGAGTTCAGTGGACACTGAAGCTTTCTTT. Its protein is CAISESSVDTEAFF.

The CDR3 coding sequence is TGTGCCAGCAGCCCACAAGGGTCCGGCAATGAGCAGTTCTTC. The encoded protein is CASSPQGSGNEQFF. The rearrangement joins TRBV7-7 to TRBJ2-1; D not certain. Germline-derived CDR1 and CDR2 are SSHAT and FNYEAQ (reference sequence). The CDR3 extends over 14 amino acids. V lost 5 bases and J 6 bases, leaving 14 bases between the germline ends.

The rearrangement uses TRBV24-1 and TRBJ2-2; D ambiguous. CDR1 and CDR2 (germline): KGHDR, SFDVKD. CDR3 length: 12 residues. The V gene lost 10 bases and the J gene lost 6 bases, with 11 bases spanning the gap. CDR3 amino acids: CATSKRPGELFF. The CDR3 DNA is TGTGCCACTTCTAAAAGGCCCGGGGAGCTGTTTTTT.

This chain links TRBV15 with TRBJ1-6, with D unresolved. Germline V gene lookup returns CDR1 LNHNV and CDR2 YYDKDF (reference sequence). V lost 8 bases and J lost 7, with 12 bases in between. The CDR3 totals 13 residues. CDR3 nucleotides: TGTGCCACCGGGTCGTCGTGGAATTCACCCCTCCACTTT. Its protein is CATGSSWNSPLHF. Full variable domain (outside the CDR3, taken from reference TRBV15 and TRBJ1-6): DAMVIQNPRYQVTQFGKPVTLSCSQTLNHNVMYWYQQKSSQAPKLLFHYYDKDFNNEADTPDNFQSRRPNTSFCFLDIRSPGLGDTAMYLCATGSSWNSPLHFGNGTRLTVT.

This clonotype was found a few times. The chain uses TRBV2 and TRBJ2-5; 11 bases line up with TRBD1. J gave up 5 bases and V 6 bases, and 2 bases lay outside the gene matches. This CDR3 comprises 13 residues. Germline V CDR1 and CDR2: SNHLY, FYNNEI. The CDR3 protein is CASSRDRGETQYF. CDR3 bases: TGTGCCAGCAGCCGGGACAGGGGGGAGACCCAGTACTTC.

The count of this clonotype is one. CDR3 region: CATLGQGASKNIQYF. The CDR3 DNA reads as TGTGCCACCCTCGGACAGGGGGCATCCAAAAACATTCAGTACTTC. V is TRBV24-1 and J is TRBJ2-4; the match to TRBD1 covers 11 bases. From germline, CDR1 is KGHDR and CDR2 SFDVKD. With 9 bases clipped from V and 2 bases from J, the junction kept 5 bases outside the gene matches. The CDR3 extends over 15 amino acids.

The V call is TRBV25-1, the J call TRBJ2-3, with TRBD2 matching 8 bases. The junction had 7 bases not matched to a gene; V was cut back by 5 bases and J by 3 bases. This CDR3 is built from 15 residues. From germline, CDR1 is MGHDK and CDR2 SYGVNS. CDR3 coding DNA: TGTGCCAGCAGTTTCACGGGGGGGCAAACAGATACGCAGTATTTT. This codes for CASSFTGGQTDTQYF. The full variable domain, with the rest looked up from reference TRBV25-1 and TRBJ2-3, is EADIYQTPRYLVIGTGKKITLECSQTMGHDKMYWYQQDPGMELHLIHYSYGVNSTEKGDLSSESTVSRIRTEHFPLTLESARPSHTSQYLCASSFTGGQTDTQYFGPGTRLTVL.

The gene calls are TRBV28 and TRBJ2-3; 7 nucleotides align to TRBD1. This CDR3 is built from 15 residues. V shed 5 bases and J 6 bases; nucleotides not matched to a gene: 11. Germline V lookup: CDR1 MDHEN, CDR2 SYDVKM. The CDR3 loop reads CASSTHLTGVDTQYF. CDR3 in DNA: TGTGCCAGCAGTACTCACCTAACAGGGGTTGATACGCAGTATTTT. Complete variable domain (other parts from reference TRBV28 and TRBJ2-3): DVKVTQSSRYLVKRTGEKVFLECVQDMDHENMFWYRQDPGLGLRLIYFSYDVKMKEKGDIPEGYSVSREKKERFSLILESASTNQTSMYLCASSTHLTGVDTQYFGPGTRLTVL.

The chain joins TRBV11-2 to TRBJ1-1; D is ambiguous. CDR3 length: 12 residues. The V gene lost 5 bases and the J gene lost 6 bases, with 10 bases spanning the gap. Germline CDR1 SGHAT, CDR2 FQNNGV. The CDR3 loop is CASSPHEAEAFF. CDR3 sequence (DNA): TGTGCCAGCAGCCCACACGAGGCTGAAGCTTTCTTT.

The J gene is TRBJ1-5, the V gene TRBV6-1, with a weak D call TRBD1 (5 bases). Trimming took off 1 base at V and 6 bases at J, with 13 bases between the two ends. Per germline, CDR1 MNHNS and CDR2 SASEGT. This CDR3 has 15 amino acids. In nucleotides, the CDR3 is TGTGCCAGCAGTGAAGAAGGAGGGGAGGGTCAGCCCCAGCATTTT. It encodes CASSEEGGEGQPQHF.

This clonotype has just a few counts. J is TRBJ2-7 and V is TRBV24-1; D may be TRBD1 (6 bases). The V end lost 6 bases, the J end lost 0 bases, and 11 bases lay between the germline ends. The CDR3 length is 14 residues. The germline V gene has CDR1 KGHDR and CDR2 SFDVKD. The CDR3: CATSHTGSSYEQYF. CDR3 nucleotides: TGTGCCACCAGTCACACAGGGAGCTCCTACGAGCAGTACTTC.

The chain combines TRBV24-1 with TRBJ2-1, with 10 bases lining up with TRBD1. CDR3 length: 17 residues. V shed 3 bases and J 4 bases; nucleotides not matched to a gene: 8. Germline lookup yields CDR1 KGHDR and CDR2 SFDVKD. CDR3 DNA sequence: TGTGCCACCAGTGATCCTAAGACAGGGGGCGCTTACAATGAGCAGTTCTTC. This encodes CATSDPKTGGAYNEQFF.

This chain joins TRBV10-3 and TRBJ2-5, with a possible D match to TRBD2 (6 bases). The CDR3 is 16 residues long. Germline V gene data show CDR1 as ENHRY and CDR2 as SYGVKD. Trimming took 0 bases from V and 5 from J, leaving 16 bases between them. The CDR3 protein is CAISESRLGSQETQYF. CDR3 DNA sequence: TGTGCCATCAGTGAGTCGAGACTAGGCTCACAGGAGACCCAGTACTTC.

This clonotype was picked up a small number of times. The chain uses TRBV7-8 and TRBJ1-6; TRBD1 matches 7 bases. Trimming removed 2 bases from V and 9 bases from J; junction bases left unmatched: 7. Germline V lookup: CDR1 SGHVS, CDR2 FQNEAQ. The CDR3 runs to 15 residues. The CDR3 DNA sequence: TGTGCCAGCAGCTTATCGGAGGGGGCTTCTTCACCCCTCCACTTT. It translates to CASSLSEGASSPLHF.

The gene calls are TRBV7-2 and TRBJ1-1, with a tentative D call TRBD1 (5 bases). Per the germline V gene, CDR1 is SGHTA and CDR2 is FQGNSA. This CDR3 is 15 amino acids long. V shed 5 bases and J shed 1 base, with 14 bases lying between them. The CDR3 sequence is CASSPPRDKNTEAFF. The CDR3 DNA follows: TGTGCCAGCAGCCCACCCAGGGATAAGAACACTGAAGCTTTCTTT.

The chain uses TRBV5-6 and TRBJ1-2; TRBD1 aligns across 8 bases. V lost 1 base to trimming and J lost 8 bases; unmatched junction nucleotides: 10. The germline CDR1 and CDR2 sequences are SGHDT and YYEEEE. The CDR3 covers 15 residues. CDR3 sequence reads: CASSLQGAGLSGYTF. The CDR3 nucleotides are TGTGCCAGCAGCTTGCAGGGGGCTGGTTTATCCGGCTACACCTTC.

CDR3 bases: TGTGCCAGTAGTTCGGCAGGGACCCGTCGGGAGACCCAGTACTTC. This translates into CASSSAGTRRETQYF. The gene calls are TRBV19 and TRBJ2-5; D may correspond to TRBD1 or TRBD2 (5 bases each). The V gene lost 5 bases and the J gene lost 5 bases, with 18 bases spanning the gap. CDR3 length equals 15 residues. Germline V CDR1 and CDR2: LNHDA, SQIVND (reference sequence).

The chain couples TRBV19 to TRBJ1-1; D call uncertain. The ends were cut back, 5 bases at V and 1 base at J, with 5 bases in the middle. Per germline, CDR1 LNHDA and CDR2 SQIVND (reference sequence). The length of the CDR3 is 12 residues. In DNA, the CDR3 is TGTGCCAGTAGTTTGGAGAACACTGAAGCTTTCTTT. It codes for CASSLENTEAFF.